The present entry profiles one T cell receptor beta chain with its context. Its antigen is undetermined. TCRdb fed the 5' RACE reads into MiXCR, producing one record per CDR3 protein. Of approximately 440,000 distinct CDR3 sequences listed, approximately 17% are singletons. Per the germline V gene, CDR1 is LGHDT and CDR2 is YNNKEL (reference sequence). V was cut by 1 base and J by 3 bases, with 25 bases left in between. This CDR3 comprises 19 residues. This entry comes from a study of CD8 T cells in ankylosing spondylitis. Findings and caveats of the study: It appeared that ankylosing spondylitis blood was characterized by a TCR beta motif of seven or eight highly homologous variants. Matched ankylosing spondylitis synovial fluid reportedly contained a significantly enriched population of disease-linked clones. The disease-linked clones had a CD8+ phenotype and low blood frequencies.

Sequences were obtained from blood, either unsorted or a sorted T cell fraction (not recorded which). This rearrangement joins TRBV3-1 to TRBJ2-7; a possible D gene is TRBD2 (6 bases). The clonotype comes from a male donor with ankylosing spondylitis. CDR3 in DNA: TGTGCCAGCAGCCAAGGCGGCCTAGCGAGAACAAATTCAAACTACGAGCAGTACTTC. It is translated as CASSQGGLARTNSNYEQYF.